This is a list of T cell receptor beta chains from one sample in a study of blood T cell repertoires in COVID-19. Some clones are missing from TCRdb's copy, which holds only in-frame ones; the method was immunoSEQ multiplex PCR. The data contain a few hundred thousand clones, roughly 84% of them singletons. Sequencing was carried out using peripheral blood. The receptors were gathered from a man aged 40-49 years with active or convalescent COVID-19. Each CDR3 is given with its conserved first and last residue. The D gene is left open where the match is weak. Expanded clones are given a class, and other clones once, few, many or no size at all.

v_call	cdr3_length	d_call	clone_size	j_call	cdr3_nt	cdr3_aa
TRBV28	16	TRBD2	.	TRBJ2-5	TGTGCCAGCAGTTTAGGCGTCAGCGGGGGTGGGGAGACCCAGTACTTC	CASSLGVSGGGETQYF
TRBV27	14	.	.	TRBJ1-2	TGTGCCAGCAGTGAATTCAGGGGCGCGGACGGCTACACCTTC	CASSEFRGADGYTF
TRBV6-2/TRBV6-3	17	.	.	TRBJ2-2	TGTGCCAGCAGTTACTCGTGGGGTACCGAGGGCACCGGGGAGCTGTTTTTT	CASSYSWGTEGTGELFF
TRBV5-6	13	.	.	TRBJ1-1	TGTGCCAGCAGCTTGGGTCGCGCAGGGAGGGCTTTCTTT	CASSLGRAGRAFF
TRBV7-9	16	TRBD1	.	TRBJ1-1	TGTGCCAGCAGCTTAGGACACAGGGGGATTTACACTGAAGCTTTCTTT	CASSLGHRGIYTEAFF
TRBV7-8	15	.	.	TRBJ2-2	TGTGCCAGCAGGCGCACAGGCACGAACACCGGGGAGCTGTTTTTT	CASRRTGTNTGELFF
TRBV10-2	15	.	few	TRBJ1-1	TGCGCCGGCTACCCGCCTACAGGGATTGAGACTGAAGCTTTCTTT	CAGYPPTGIETEAFF
TRBV6-6	19	TRBD1	.	TRBJ1-5	TGTGCCAGCAGTCCGAACAGGGGGCGAGTTGGTATTGGCAATCAGCCCCAGCATTTT	CASSPNRGRVGIGNQPQHF
TRBV30	15	TRBD2	.	TRBJ2-2	TGTGCCTGGAGTGTAGCGGGGGGTAAAACCGGGGAGCTGTTTTTT	CAWSVAGGKTGELFF
TRBV30	15	TRBD2	.	TRBJ2-7	TGTGCCTGGGGCAAGGGCGGGGGGTCCTCCTACGAGCAGTACTTC	CAWGKGGGSSYEQYF
TRBV14	14	.	.	TRBJ1-5	TGTGCCAGCAGCCAAGCCTTCCGCAATCAGCCCCAGCATTTT	CASSQAFRNQPQHF
TRBV2	14	.	once	TRBJ1-5	TGTGCCAGCCATCCGACAGTTAGCAATCAGCCCCAGCATTTT	CASHPTVSNQPQHF
TRBV10-3	15	.	.	TRBJ2-5	TGTGCCATCAGTGAATCGGACAGCAGACAAGAGACCCAGTACTTC	CAISESDSRQETQYF
TRBV10-1	12	.	.	TRBJ1-5	TGCGCCAGGGGGAGGTATAATCAGCCCCAGCATTTT	CARGRYNQPQHF
TRBV29-1	12	.	.	TRBJ2-4	TGCAGCGTTGTCGTGCAGGGGAACATTCAGTACTTC	CSVVVQGNIQYF
TRBV27	15	TRBD1	.	TRBJ1-2	TGTGCCAGCAGTTCCTTGGGACAGGGGGCTAGTGGCTACACCTTC	CASSSLGQGASGYTF
TRBV11-3	18	TRBD2	.	TRBJ2-3	TGTGCCAGCAGCTCCGGGACTAGCGGGGGGGCCGGCACAGATACGCAGTATTTT	CASSSGTSGGAGTDTQYF
TRBV19	13	.	.	TRBJ1-2	TGTGCCAGTAGTCCGGAGCGACAGCGAGGCTACACCTTC	CASSPERQRGYTF
TRBV2	15	TRBD1	.	TRBJ1-4	TGTGCCAGCAGCTGGGGACAGGGCTCTAATGAAAAACTGTTTTTT	CASSWGQGSNEKLFF
TRBV6-5	14	TRBD2	.	TRBJ2-1	TGTGCCAGCAGACGACTAGCGGGGGTCAATGAGCAGTTCTTC	CASRRLAGVNEQFF
TRBV12-3/TRBV12-4	12	.	few	TRBJ1-1	TGTGCCAGCGTCGACTGGGTGGCTGGAGCTTTCTTT	CASVDWVAGAFF
TRBV29-1	15	TRBD1	.	TRBJ2-7	TGCAGCGTTGAACAAGGGACAGGGGAGCTCTACGAGCAGTACTTC	CSVEQGTGELYEQYF
TRBV2	16	TRBD2	.	TRBJ2-2	TGTGCCAGCAGCCGACTAGCGGATACGAACACCGGGGAGCTGTTTTTT	CASSRLADTNTGELFF
TRBV29-1	13	.	.	TRBJ1-1	TGCAGCGCCCGTAGGGAGGTCGACACTGAAGCTTTCTTT	CSARREVDTEAFF
TRBV27	14	.	.	TRBJ2-3	TGTGCCAGCAGTCCCGCGGGTAGGGGGGATACGCAGTATTTT	CASSPAGRGDTQYF
TRBV5-1	14	TRBD1	once	TRBJ1-1	TGCGCCAGCAGCTTCGGGACAGTGAACACTGAAGCTTTCTTT	CASSFGTVNTEAFF
TRBV5-4	13	.	.	TRBJ1-1	TGTGCCAGCAGCTTGGCCCAGACTTATGAAGCTTTCTTT	CASSLAQTYEAFF
TRBV19	14	TRBD1	.	TRBJ1-2	TGTGCCAGTAGTCTCACGGGACAGGACCCTCTGAGGACCTTC	CASSLTGQDPLRTF
TRBV19	15	.	.	TRBJ1-5	TGTGCCAGTAGTACCACAGGGCGCCCCAATCAGCCCCAGCATTTT	CASSTTGRPNQPQHF
TRBV5-1	18	TRBD2	.	TRBJ2-2	TGCGCCAGCAGCGGGGGACTAGCGGGAGGGCCGAACACCGGGGAGCTGTTTTTT	CASSGGLAGGPNTGELFF
TRBV2	16	.	.	TRBJ1-3	TGTGCCAGCCAAAGACCGGGACAAGTGTCTGGAAACACCATATATTTT	CASQRPGQVSGNTIYF
TRBV5-1	14	.	.	TRBJ2-3	TGCGCCAGCAGCTTGACTAGTTCCACAGATACGCAGTATTTT	CASSLTSSTDTQYF
TRBV2	13	.	.	TRBJ1-1	TGTGCCAGCAGTGACAGGCCGAACACTGAAGCTTTCTTT	CASSDRPNTEAFF
TRBV5-1	14	TRBD2	.	TRBJ2-1	TGCGCCAGCAGTTTGCGGGGGGACTACAATGAGCAGTTCTTC	CASSLRGDYNEQFF
TRBV19	14	TRBD1	once	TRBJ1-2	TGTGCCAGTACCTCGACAGGGCTCTTCTATGGCTACACCTTC	CASTSTGLFYGYTF
TRBV6-5	15	TRBD1	.	TRBJ2-7	TGTGCCAGCAGTTACGGGCGAGGGACAGGCTCCGAGCAGTACTTC	CASSYGRGTGSEQYF
TRBV28	14	.	.	TRBJ1-4	TGTGCCAGCAGTACCACCCGACAGATTGAAAAACTGTTTTTT	CASSTTRQIEKLFF
TRBV4-1	18	TRBD2	.	TRBJ2-5	TGCGCCAGCAGCCCACGCAGGACTAGCGGGGGGGAAAGTGAGACCCAGTACTTC	CASSPRRTSGGESETQYF
TRBV29-1	15	.	.	TRBJ2-6	TGCAGCGTGCGAACAGGGCACTCTGGGGCCAACGTCCTGACTTTC	CSVRTGHSGANVLTF
TRBV5-1	17	TRBD1	.	TRBJ2-2	TGCGCCAGCAGTACCGGGACAGGGGGACTAGGCACCGGGGAGCTGTTTTTT	CASSTGTGGLGTGELFF
TRBV5-1	14	TRBD1	.	TRBJ1-5	TGCGCCAGCAGCTTGCGAGGGGGCGATCAGCCCCAGCATTTT	CASSLRGGDQPQHF
TRBV6-5	16	.	.	TRBJ2-7	TGTGCCAGCAGTTACTCGATAACCCCGGGTCATTACGAGCAGTACTTC	CASSYSITPGHYEQYF
TRBV27	14	TRBD1	.	TRBJ1-6	TGTGCCACCTCGGACAGGGGACATAATTCACCCCTCCACTTT	CATSDRGHNSPLHF
TRBV6-5	14	.	once	TRBJ1-2	TGTGCCAGCAGTCTAGGGGGGGTAGTCTATGGCTACACCTTC	CASSLGGVVYGYTF
TRBV27	17	.	.	TRBJ1-1	TGTGCCAGCAGTTTATGGGCAGGGGTGGTGGTAAACACTGAAGCTTTCTTT	CASSLWAGVVVNTEAFF
TRBV28	13	TRBD1	.	TRBJ1-2	TGTGCCAGCTTAACCGGGACAGGGTGGGGCTACACCTTC	CASLTGTGWGYTF
TRBV19	14	TRBD2	.	TRBJ2-7	TGTGCCAGTGCGGGACTAGCGGGAGCAATCGAGCAGTACTTC	CASAGLAGAIEQYF
TRBV21-1	15	.	.	TRBJ1-5	TGTGCCAGCAGCCCAGGACAGGGGGACAATCAGCCCCAGCATTTT	CASSPGQGDNQPQHF
TRBV5-1	13	.	.	TRBJ1-1	TGCGCCAGCAGCTTGGGACAATCTTCTGAAGCTTTCTTT	CASSLGQSSEAFF
TRBV15	13	.	once	TRBJ1-1	TGTGCCACCAGCAGAGATTCGGAGCCTGAAGCTTTCTTT	CATSRDSEPEAFF
TRBV5-4	15	.	.	TRBJ2-7	TGTGCCAGCAGCCGGACACTTACTGGGACCTACGAGCAGTACTTC	CASSRTLTGTYEQYF
TRBV12-3/TRBV12-4	13	.	.	TRBJ2-5	TGTGCCAGCAGTTTGGCGGTACAAGAGACCCAGTACTTC	CASSLAVQETQYF
TRBV7-9	15	TRBD1	.	TRBJ2-7	TGTGCCAGCAGCTTCAACCCAGGGGGCGTAGGCGAGCAGTACTTC	CASSFNPGGVGEQYF
TRBV27	15	.	.	TRBJ1-2	TGTGCCAGCAGTTTAACCACAGGGATAGGATATGGCTACACCTTC	CASSLTTGIGYGYTF
TRBV28	13	.	.	TRBJ2-5	TGTGCCAGCAGCCCGAGGGTCCAAGAGACCCAGTACTTC	CASSPRVQETQYF
TRBV19	17	TRBD1	.	TRBJ1-5	TGTGCCAGTAGTCCGGCGGGACAGGGGGCGCCCGGCCAGCCCCAGCATTTT	CASSPAGQGAPGQPQHF
TRBV5-6	15	.	.	TRBJ2-5	TGTGCCAGCAGCTTGTTCGGCGGGGCTGGAGAGACCCAGTACTTC	CASSLFGGAGETQYF